The rows below give T cell receptor beta chains drawn from one sample of a study of CD8 T cells in ankylosing spondylitis. TCRdb processed the 5' RACE reads anew with MiXCR; each CDR3 protein has one entry. Found here are some 130,000 distinct CDR3 sequences, about 7.3% of them singletons; the top ten hold 9.5% to 15%. Sequences were obtained from blood, either unsorted or a sorted T cell fraction (not recorded which). The receptor set was obtained from a female donor with ankylosing spondylitis or in good health (not recorded which). CDR3s include the opening cysteine and the closing phenylalanine or tryptophan. A D gene is named only where the DNA matches it firmly. The size of a clone is reported for some rows only, either as once, few or many, or as a class for expanded clones.

abundance,d_gene,v_gene,j_gene,CDR3nt,CDR3aa
many,TRBD1,TRBV12-3/TRBV12-4,TRBJ2-5,TGTGCCAGCAGTATAGGACAGGGGCAAGAGACCCAGTACTTC,CASSIGQGQETQYF
many,-,TRBV20-1,TRBJ2-7,TGCAGTGCTATAAACAGATTCAACTCCTACGAGCAGTACTTC,CSAINRFNSYEQYF
-,TRBD1,TRBV18,TRBJ1-1,TGTGCCAGCTCGAGGGACAGGGGGCTTGGCACTGAAGCTTTCTTT,CASSRDRGLGTEAFF
many,TRBD2,TRBV20-1,TRBJ2-5,TGCAGTGCTAGAGCGACTAGCGGGGGAGAGACCCAGTACTTC,CSARATSGGETQYF
many,-,TRBV10-3,TRBJ2-6,TGTGCCATCAGTGAGTCGCTTGGGGCCAACGTCCTGACTTTC,CAISESLGANVLTF
many,TRBD2,TRBV20-1,TRBJ2-7,TGCAGTGCTAGAGAGGGGGGGTTAGGCGAGCAGTACTTC,CSAREGGLGEQYF
many,TRBD2,TRBV5-1,TRBJ2-1,TGCGCCAGCAGCCCTCCGGGACTAGCCCTCAATGAGCAGTTCTTC,CASSPPGLALNEQFF
many,-,TRBV20-1,TRBJ2-5,TGCAGTGCTAGAGATCACGGACAGAGACAAGAGACCCAGTACTTC,CSARDHGQRQETQYF
many,TRBD1,TRBV29-1,TRBJ1-5,TGCAGCGTTTGGGGGGACAGTAGCAATCAGCCCCAGCATTTT,CSVWGDSSNQPQHF
many,-,TRBV7-2,TRBJ1-2,TGTGCCAGCAGCTTAAACAGCCTAACAAACTATGGCTACACCTTC,CASSLNSLTNYGYTF
many,-,TRBV20-1,TRBJ1-6,TGCAGTGCTGGACCCTTCAATTCACCCCTCCACTTT,CSAGPFNSPLHF
many,-,TRBV12-3/TRBV12-4,TRBJ1-1,TGTGCCAGCAGTCGTCTGAGGGGAGGCACTGAAGCTTTCTTT,CASSRLRGGTEAFF
many,TRBD2,TRBV30,TRBJ2-5,TGTGCCTGGAGTATTGTGGTGGCGGGGGGCCCCCAAGAGACCCAGTACTTC,CAWSIVVAGGPQETQYF
many,-,TRBV29-1,TRBJ2-3,TGCAGCGTTGAAGCGGGGTCCGGGGATACGCAGTATTTT,CSVEAGSGDTQYF
many,-,TRBV30,TRBJ2-1,TGTGCCTGGAGTGTAAAGGTGAATGAGCAGTTCTTC,CAWSVKVNEQFF
many,TRBD2,TRBV5-1,TRBJ2-1,TGCGCCAGCAGCTTCGGACTAGCGGGGGGCTACAATGAGCAGTTCTTC,CASSFGLAGGYNEQFF
many,TRBD2,TRBV5-1,TRBJ2-1,TGCGCCAGCAGAACTAGCGGGGGGCTTAATGAGCAGTTCTTC,CASRTSGGLNEQFF
many,-,TRBV20-1,TRBJ1-2,TGCAGTGCTAGAAAGACACGTAACTATGGCTACACCTTC,CSARKTRNYGYTF
many,TRBD2,TRBV5-1,TRBJ2-3,TGCGCCAGCAGCTTGGGGACGGGGGGATACAGCGGCACAGATACGCAGTATTTT,CASSLGTGGYSGTDTQYF
many,-,TRBV7-8,TRBJ2-7,TGTGCCAGCAGCTTAGAGGCTTACTACGAGCAGTACTTC,CASSLEAYYEQYF
-,-,TRBV9,TRBJ2-1,TGTGCCAGCAGCGTAGAAGAGACCCAAAATTCCTACAATGAGCAGTTCTTC,CASSVEETQNSYNEQFF
many,-,TRBV29-1,TRBJ2-1,TGCAGCGTTGAGCGGGCGGACTACAATGAGCAGTTCTTC,CSVERADYNEQFF
many,-,TRBV5-6,TRBJ1-1,TGTGCCAGCAGCTTGGTGGACAGCCTTGTGGACACTGAAGCTTTCTTT,CASSLVDSLVDTEAFF
-,-,TRBV12-3/TRBV12-4,TRBJ1-2,TGTGCCAGCAGTTACCACCTGGGTCTGCTTGGCTACACCTTC,CASSYHLGLLGYTF
many,-,TRBV28,TRBJ2-2,TGTGCCAGCATCTCCTGGGAAGGACCGAACACCGGGGAGCTGTTTTTT,CASISWEGPNTGELFF
many,-,TRBV20-1,TRBJ1-1,TGCAGTGCTAGATACCGGGGGGCTAGGGCTGAAGCTTTCTTT,CSARYRGARAEAFF
many,TRBD1,TRBV5-1,TRBJ1-1,TGCGCCAGCAGCTTCTCGACAGGGGAGGTTAACACTGAAGCTTTCTTT,CASSFSTGEVNTEAFF
many,-,TRBV5-6,TRBJ2-3,TGTGCCAGCAGAAAGGGGGTACCCAGCACAGATACGCAGTATTTT,CASRKGVPSTDTQYF
many,TRBD1,TRBV20-1,TRBJ2-3,TGCAGTGCTACAGGGGGCGCAGGGGATACGCAGTATTTT,CSATGGAGDTQYF
many,-,TRBV9,TRBJ2-3,TGTGCCAGCAGTTCCGGAACTGCGAGCCTCACAGATACGCAGTATTTT,CASSSGTASLTDTQYF
many,TRBD1,TRBV20-1,TRBJ1-3,TGCAGTGCTAGATCGAGGACAGGGGGAGGAAACACCATATATTTT,CSARSRTGGGNTIYF
many,-,TRBV6-1,TRBJ2-7,TGTGCCAGCAGTACAGGACGACTAGTCTCCTACGAGCAGTACTTC,CASSTGRLVSYEQYF
few,-,TRBV30,TRBJ2-5,TGTGCCTGGGGGGGACTTCCCACCCAGTACTTC,CAWGGLPTQYF
many,-,TRBV10-3,TRBJ1-1,TGTGCCATCAGGGGTGAAGGGTTGAGTGAAGCTTTCTTT,CAIRGEGLSEAFF
many,-,TRBV29-1,TRBJ1-1,TGCAGCTCTGCACGGGGGGGCACTGAAGCTTTCTTT,CSSARGGTEAFF
many,-,TRBV12-3/TRBV12-4,TRBJ1-5,TGTGCCACCTCAGGGGCAGGGTGGTACGGTCAGCCCCAGCATTTT,CATSGAGWYGQPQHF
many,TRBD2,TRBV5-1,TRBJ2-5,TGCGCCAGCAGTCTAACTAGCGGGGGAACTACCCAGTACTTC,CASSLTSGGTTQYF
many,-,TRBV7-9,TRBJ2-2,TGTGCCAGCAGCTTAGCGGGCGGGGCTGAGCTGTTTTTT,CASSLAGGAELFF
many,-,TRBV29-1,TRBJ1-1,TGCAGCGTTGACCCGGGGGCCAGGGATTTCACTGAAGCTTTCTTT,CSVDPGARDFTEAFF
many,-,TRBV23-1,TRBJ2-1,TGCGCCAGCAGTCAATCCCCCGGGGGCAATAATGAGCAGTTCTTC,CASSQSPGGNNEQFF
many,-,TRBV12-3/TRBV12-4,TRBJ2-7,TGTGCCAGCAGTTCGATAGAGACAGGCCCGTCCTACGAGCAGTACTTC,CASSSIETGPSYEQYF
many,TRBD2,TRBV20-1,TRBJ2-2,TGCAGTGCGGACCCCGGGACTAGCGTTGGCGGGGAGCTGTTTTTT,CSADPGTSVGGELFF
many,-,TRBV20-1,TRBJ1-1,TGCAGTGCTTATCCCCCCATAGACACTGAAGCTTTCTTT,CSAYPPIDTEAFF
many,-,TRBV15,TRBJ1-5,TGTGCCACCAGCAGCAACAGGGACCAGCCCCAGCATTTT,CATSSNRDQPQHF
few,-,TRBV7-9,TRBJ1-4,TGTGCCAGCAGCTCCGGGGCCCTGATGGGTGAAAAACTGTTTTTT,CASSSGALMGEKLFF
many,-,TRBV9,TRBJ2-3,TGTGCCAGCAGCTACCGGGACTTTCTGTATTTT,CASSYRDFLYF
many,TRBD2,TRBV3-1,TRBJ2-2,TGTGCCAGCAGCCAAAGGACGGGGGGGGTCACCGGGGAGCTGTTTTTT,CASSQRTGGVTGELFF
many,-,TRBV11-2,TRBJ2-2,TGTGCCAGCAGCTTGTGGGCGGACACCGGGGAGCTGTTTTTT,CASSLWADTGELFF
many,-,TRBV3-1,TRBJ2-5,TGTGCCAGCAGCTCCCGACAGGCCTGGGAGACCCAGTACTTC,CASSSRQAWETQYF
many,-,TRBV7-9,TRBJ1-1,TGTGCCAGCATCAATCCCTACCGGGACCGTGAAGCTTTCTTT,CASINPYRDREAFF
many,TRBD2,TRBV2,TRBJ2-1,TGTGCCAGCAGAAGTTCGAGCGGGGGGTCGGATGAGCAGTTCTTC,CASRSSSGGSDEQFF
many,TRBD1,TRBV5-1,TRBJ2-3,TGCGCCAGCAGCCCAGGGACAGGGGGCCGAGATACGCAGTATTTT,CASSPGTGGRDTQYF
few,-,TRBV7-9,TRBJ2-7,TGTGCCAGCAGCTCGACTAGCTACGAGCAGTACTTC,CASSSTSYEQYF
many,-,TRBV5-1,TRBJ2-5,TGCGCCAGCAGCCTCCGACAAGAGACCCAGTACTTC,CASSLRQETQYF
many,TRBD1,TRBV28,TRBJ2-7,TGTGCCAGCAGGAGGACAGGGGCAACCTACGAGCAGTACTTC,CASRRTGATYEQYF